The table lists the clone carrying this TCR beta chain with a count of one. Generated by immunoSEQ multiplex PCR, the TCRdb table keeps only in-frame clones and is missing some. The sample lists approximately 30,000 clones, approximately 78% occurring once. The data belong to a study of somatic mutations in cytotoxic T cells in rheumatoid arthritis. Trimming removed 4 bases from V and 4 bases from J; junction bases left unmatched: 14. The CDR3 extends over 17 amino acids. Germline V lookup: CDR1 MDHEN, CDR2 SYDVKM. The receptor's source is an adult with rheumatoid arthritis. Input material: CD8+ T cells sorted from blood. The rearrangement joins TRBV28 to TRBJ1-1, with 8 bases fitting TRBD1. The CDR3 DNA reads TGTGCCAGCAGTTCTCAAACTCAGGGGGCGCGGGGCACTGAAGCTTTCTTT. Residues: CASSSQTQGARGTEAFF.